The rows below give T cell receptor beta chains drawn from one sample of a study of OX40 agonist ivuxolimab in advanced cancers. Libraries were prepared by immunoSEQ multiplex PCR; TCRdb keeps only in-frame clonotypes and omits some of them. In the table there are about 36,000 clones, around 73% of which are singletons. The sequenced sample was CD4+ or CD8+ T cells sorted from blood, obtained in a trial of the OX40 agonist ivuxolimab. The source of these receptors is an adult with an advanced solid tumor such as melanoma, head and neck, liver or kidney cancer. Both conserved end residues are part of each CDR3. A D gene is named only where the DNA matches it firmly. Rows give clone size only sometimes, using once, few, many, or a class for an expanded clone.

D: .
size: .
V: TRBV30
J: TRBJ2-2
DNA: TGTGCCTGGAGCGCCGGGACGGGCAGGGAGCTGTTTTTT
CDR3: CAWSAGTGRELFF

D: .
size: medium-sized
V: TRBV2
J: TRBJ2-3
DNA: TGTGCCAGCAGTGATGATATGGAGCTGGATACGCAGTATTTT
CDR3: CASSDDMELDTQYF

D: .
size: once
V: TRBV11-3
J: TRBJ2-5
DNA: TGTGCCGGCAGCTTAGTTATGGGAGAGACCCAGTACTTC
CDR3: CAGSLVMGETQYF

D: .
size: few
V: TRBV2
J: TRBJ2-7
DNA: TGTGCCAGCAGTGGTCTCGGGGACGAGCAGTACTTC
CDR3: CASSGLGDEQYF

D: .
size: .
V: TRBV2
J: TRBJ2-1
DNA: TGTGCCAGCACTATAGACTGGAACAATGAGCAGTTCTTC
CDR3: CASTIDWNNEQFF

D: .
size: .
V: TRBV4-1
J: TRBJ2-5
DNA: TGCGCCAGCAGCCAAGGCTACCAAGAGACCCAGTACTTC
CDR3: CASSQGYQETQYF

D: .
size: .
V: TRBV6-6
J: TRBJ2-7
DNA: TGTGCCAGCAGTTACCTACTTACGGAGCAGTACTTC
CDR3: CASSYLLTEQYF

D: .
size: few
V: TRBV6-6
J: TRBJ1-6
DNA: TGTGCCAGCAGTTACTCAGATTCACCCCTCCACTTT
CDR3: CASSYSDSPLHF

D: .
size: .
V: TRBV4-3
J: TRBJ2-1
DNA: TGCGCCAGCAGCCAAGATTACCCCAACTATGAGCAGTTCTTC
CDR3: CASSQDYPNYEQFF

D: TRBD2
size: .
V: TRBV27
J: TRBJ2-1
DNA: TGTGCCAGCTCGGGACTAGCAAACGATGAGCAGTTCTTC
CDR3: CASSGLANDEQFF

D: .
size: .
V: TRBV27
J: TRBJ1-2
DNA: TGTGCCAGCTCCAGTACAAGATCATCTAACTATGGCTACACCTTC
CDR3: CASSSTRSSNYGYTF

D: TRBD2
size: .
V: TRBV28
J: TRBJ2-7
DNA: TGTGCCAGCAGGCCGGTCGGGACTAGCATTTACGAGCAGTACTTC
CDR3: CASRPVGTSIYEQYF

D: .
size: .
V: TRBV2
J: TRBJ2-3
DNA: TGTGCCAGCGATTGGGCGCTGAGTGGGACAGATACGCAGTATTTT
CDR3: CASDWALSGTDTQYF

D: .
size: .
V: TRBV14
J: TRBJ1-2
DNA: TGTGCCAGCAGCCACGGCTTAGACTGGCATGGCTACACCTTC
CDR3: CASSHGLDWHGYTF

D: .
size: medium-sized
V: TRBV4-1
J: TRBJ1-6
DNA: TGCGCCAGCAGCCAAGATTTCGGGGCTTATAATTCACCCCTCCACTTT
CDR3: CASSQDFGAYNSPLHF

D: .
size: .
V: TRBV28
J: TRBJ2-7
DNA: TGTGCCAGCAGTGGGACGCTTAGCTACTACGAGCAGTACTTC
CDR3: CASSGTLSYYEQYF

D: .
size: .
V: TRBV30
J: TRBJ1-3
DNA: TGTGCCTGGGACAGTGTGGTTTCTGGAAACACCATATATTTT
CDR3: CAWDSVVSGNTIYF

D: TRBD1
size: once
V: TRBV9
J: TRBJ2-7
DNA: TGTGCCAGCAGCCCACGACAGGGGGCCTACGAGCAGTACTTC
CDR3: CASSPRQGAYEQYF

D: TRBD2
size: once
V: TRBV27
J: TRBJ2-2
DNA: TGTGCCAGCAGATTAGCGGGAGGGAGCACCGGGGAGCTGTTTTTT
CDR3: CASRLAGGSTGELFF

D: TRBD2
size: .
V: TRBV6-6
J: TRBJ2-2
DNA: TGTGCCAGCAGTTATGGCGGGAGGGCCCTCGGGGAGCTGTTTTTT
CDR3: CASSYGGRALGELFF

D: TRBD1
size: .
V: TRBV2
J: TRBJ2-2
DNA: TGTGCCAGCACGGACAGGGGTGACACCGGGGAGCTGTTTTTT
CDR3: CASTDRGDTGELFF

D: .
size: .
V: TRBV11-2
J: TRBJ2-7
DNA: TGTGCCAGCAGCTTAGGTCCCGAGCAGTACTTC
CDR3: CASSLGPEQYF

D: .
size: .
V: TRBV9
J: TRBJ1-3
DNA: TGTGCCAGCAGCGATGGAAACACCATATATTTT
CDR3: CASSDGNTIYF

D: TRBD1
size: .
V: TRBV6-1
J: TRBJ2-7
DNA: TGTGCCAGCAGCCCCGGGACAGAGTACGAGCAGTACTTC
CDR3: CASSPGTEYEQYF

D: .
size: .
V: TRBV7-9
J: TRBJ2-7
DNA: TGTGCCAGCAGCGCAACCGGGACACTCACCTACGAGCAGTACTTC
CDR3: CASSATGTLTYEQYF

D: .
size: .
V: TRBV28
J: TRBJ2-7
DNA: TGTGCCAGCAGTTCCCAAATGTTCCCACGCTCCTACGAGCAGTACTTC
CDR3: CASSSQMFPRSYEQYF

D: TRBD2
size: .
V: TRBV9
J: TRBJ2-3
DNA: TGTGCCAGCAGCGCGACACTAGCGGGAGTGGCAGATACGCAGTATTTT
CDR3: CASSATLAGVADTQYF

D: TRBD1
size: .
V: TRBV27
J: TRBJ2-7
DNA: TGTGCCAGCAGAAGTGGACAGGGCTGGAGGTCCTACGAGCAGTACTTC
CDR3: CASRSGQGWRSYEQYF

D: TRBD1
size: .
V: TRBV6-1
J: TRBJ2-2
DNA: TGTGCCAGCAGTCGGGACAGGGAGAACACCGGGGAGCTGTTTTTT
CDR3: CASSRDRENTGELFF

D: TRBD1
size: .
V: TRBV10-3
J: TRBJ2-3
DNA: TGTGCCATCAGTGTGGGACAGTCAGCAGATACGCAGTATTTT
CDR3: CAISVGQSADTQYF

D: .
size: .
V: TRBV6-5
J: TRBJ2-1
DNA: TGTGCCAGCAGGGCTAATGACAATGAGCAGTTCTTC
CDR3: CASRANDNEQFF

D: .
size: .
V: TRBV6-1
J: TRBJ1-4
DNA: TGTGCCAGCAGTGAATTGGCAGGGCCATTCGAAAAACTGTTTTTT
CDR3: CASSELAGPFEKLFF

D: .
size: .
V: TRBV28
J: TRBJ1-5
DNA: TGTGCCAGCAAACCAAACGAGGACTGGGGCAATCAGCCCCAGCATTTT
CDR3: CASKPNEDWGNQPQHF

D: TRBD1
size: .
V: TRBV4-3
J: TRBJ2-1
DNA: TGCGCCAGCAGCAAGGGGGCCGGTTCCTACAATGAGCAGTTCTTC
CDR3: CASSKGAGSYNEQFF

D: TRBD2
size: .
V: TRBV16
J: TRBJ2-7
DNA: TGTGCCAGCAGCCCCCTCGGCGGTAGCGGGAGCTACGAGCAGTACTTC
CDR3: CASSPLGGSGSYEQYF

D: .
size: .
V: TRBV27
J: TRBJ2-3
DNA: TGTGCCAGCAGCCCACGAGGGGTCACAGATACGCAGTATTTT
CDR3: CASSPRGVTDTQYF

D: .
size: .
V: TRBV18
J: TRBJ2-1
DNA: TGTGCCAGCTCACCACTTGCGCCCTCCAATGAGCAGTTCTTC
CDR3: CASSPLAPSNEQFF

D: .
size: few
V: TRBV28
J: TRBJ1-5
DNA: TGTGCCAGCAGCGGGGGCGGAACAGGGCCCAATCAGCCCCAGCATTTT
CDR3: CASSGGGTGPNQPQHF

D: .
size: .
V: TRBV6-6
J: TRBJ2-7
DNA: TGTGCCAGCAGTTATTTAACAGGGCCTCTTTACGAGCAGTACTTC
CDR3: CASSYLTGPLYEQYF

D: TRBD1
size: .
V: TRBV27
J: TRBJ2-3
DNA: TGTGCCAGCAGTTTAGATGGGACAGGGCACACAGATACGCAGTATTTT
CDR3: CASSLDGTGHTDTQYF

D: .
size: .
V: TRBV28
J: TRBJ2-6
DNA: TGTGCCAGCAGCCCTTCTTCTGGGGCCAACGTCCTGACTTTC
CDR3: CASSPSSGANVLTF

D: .
size: few
V: TRBV9
J: TRBJ1-5
DNA: TGTGCCAGCAGCGCCACAGGGTCTAGCAATCAGCCCCAGCATTTT
CDR3: CASSATGSSNQPQHF

D: TRBD2
size: .
V: TRBV4-2
J: TRBJ2-1
DNA: TGTGCCAGCAGCCCCGGACTAGTCCTTGAGCAGTTCTTC
CDR3: CASSPGLVLEQFF

D: TRBD1
size: .
V: TRBV29-1
J: TRBJ2-1
DNA: TGCAGCGCTTACAGGGGTTTGGTGGAAAATGAGCAGTTCTTC
CDR3: CSAYRGLVENEQFF

D: .
size: few
V: TRBV7-9
J: TRBJ1-1
DNA: TGTGCCAGCAGCCCCACGACCCGAAGGGGCACTGAAGCTTTCTTT
CDR3: CASSPTTRRGTEAFF

D: .
size: .
V: TRBV27
J: TRBJ2-7
DNA: TGTGCCAGCAGTCCCAGCTACGGACGGTCCTACGAGCAGTACTTC
CDR3: CASSPSYGRSYEQYF

D: .
size: .
V: TRBV6-5
J: TRBJ1-2
DNA: TGTGCCAGCAGTTACTCAGTAGGGAATTCCGACTATGGCTACACCTTC
CDR3: CASSYSVGNSDYGYTF

D: .
size: once
V: TRBV10-3
J: TRBJ2-1
DNA: TGTGCCATCAGTGACCCGGGACGGGCAGATATGGATGAGCAGTTCTTC
CDR3: CAISDPGRADMDEQFF

D: .
size: .
V: TRBV5-5
J: TRBJ1-2
DNA: TGTGCCAGCAGCTTGGCTCTTAACTATGGCTACACCTTC
CDR3: CASSLALNYGYTF